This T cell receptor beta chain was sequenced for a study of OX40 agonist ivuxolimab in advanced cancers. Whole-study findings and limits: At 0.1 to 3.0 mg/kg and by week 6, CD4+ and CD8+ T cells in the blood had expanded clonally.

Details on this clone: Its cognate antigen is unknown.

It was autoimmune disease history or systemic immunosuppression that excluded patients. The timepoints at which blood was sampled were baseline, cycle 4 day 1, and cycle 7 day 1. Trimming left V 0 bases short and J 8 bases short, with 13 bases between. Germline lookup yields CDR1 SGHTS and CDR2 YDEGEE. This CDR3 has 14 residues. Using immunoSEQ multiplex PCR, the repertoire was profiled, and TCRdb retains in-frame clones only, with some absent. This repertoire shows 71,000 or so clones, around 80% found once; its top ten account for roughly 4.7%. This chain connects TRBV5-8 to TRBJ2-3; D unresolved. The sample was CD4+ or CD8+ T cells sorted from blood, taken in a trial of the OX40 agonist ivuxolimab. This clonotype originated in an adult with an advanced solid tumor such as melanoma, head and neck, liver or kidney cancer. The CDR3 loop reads CASSLGQASGTQYF. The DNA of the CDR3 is TGTGCCAGCAGCTTGGGGCAAGCCTCGGGTACGCAGTATTTT.